This T cell receptor (beta chain) is from a study of T cell repertoires in cytomegalovirus infection. In the study overall: Evidence of both CMV infection and a matching HLA type came from public TCR beta signatures.

Concerning this clonotype itself: Its antigen is as yet unknown.

The study's findings and limits: People with CMV and the relevant HLA were identified by cumulative public TCR beta family frequency.

TCRdb redid the calling of the reads with MiXCR, one entry per CDR3 protein. The profile shows 70,000 to 95,000 distinct CDR3 sequences, 25% to 30% of them singletons. The clonotype comes from a human donor in good health (CMV status not recorded). Some clones in this sample may be carry-over from other donors' samples. The source was CD8+ T cells from cultured PBMCs, collected from culture after CMV antigen stimulation.

The CDR3 DNA is TGTGCCAGCAGCTTAGCCCGGGACTCGAACACTGAAGCTTTCTTT. Translating gives CASSLARDSNTEAFF. The chain couples TRBV13 to TRBJ1-1, with D perhaps matching TRBD1 (5 bases). CDR3 size: 15 residues. Germline values: CDR1 PRHDT, CDR2 FYEKMQ (reference sequence). The ends were cut back, 1 base at V and 1 base at J, with 10 bases in the middle.